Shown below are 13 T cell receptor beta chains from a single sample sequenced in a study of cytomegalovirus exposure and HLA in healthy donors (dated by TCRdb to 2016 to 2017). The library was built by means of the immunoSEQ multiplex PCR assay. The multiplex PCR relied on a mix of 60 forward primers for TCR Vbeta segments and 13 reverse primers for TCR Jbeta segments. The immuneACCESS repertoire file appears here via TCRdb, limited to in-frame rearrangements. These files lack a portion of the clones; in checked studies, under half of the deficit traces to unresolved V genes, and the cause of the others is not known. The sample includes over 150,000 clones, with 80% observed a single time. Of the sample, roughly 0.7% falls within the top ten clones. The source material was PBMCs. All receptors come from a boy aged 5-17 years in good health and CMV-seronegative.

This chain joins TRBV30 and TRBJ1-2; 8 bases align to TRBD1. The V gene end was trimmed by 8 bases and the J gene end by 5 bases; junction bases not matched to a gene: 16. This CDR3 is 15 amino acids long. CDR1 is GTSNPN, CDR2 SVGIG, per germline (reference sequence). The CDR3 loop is CAGYRGSSGEYGYTF. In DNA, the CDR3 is TGTGCCGGGTACAGGGGGTCAAGCGGGGAATATGGCTACACCTTC. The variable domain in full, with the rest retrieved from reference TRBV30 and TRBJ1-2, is SQTIHQWPATLVQPVGSPLSLECTVEGTSNPNLYWYRQAAGRGLQLLFYSVGIGQISSEVPQNLSASRPQDRQFILSSKKLLLSDSGFYLCAGYRGSSGEYGYTFGSGTRLTVV.

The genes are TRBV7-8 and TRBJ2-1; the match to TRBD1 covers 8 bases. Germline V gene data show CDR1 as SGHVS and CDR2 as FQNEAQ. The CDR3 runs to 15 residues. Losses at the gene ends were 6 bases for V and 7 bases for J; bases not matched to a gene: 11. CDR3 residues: CASSSTGARKNEQFF. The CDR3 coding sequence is TGTGCCAGCAGTTCGACAGGGGCTAGGAAAAATGAGCAGTTCTTC.

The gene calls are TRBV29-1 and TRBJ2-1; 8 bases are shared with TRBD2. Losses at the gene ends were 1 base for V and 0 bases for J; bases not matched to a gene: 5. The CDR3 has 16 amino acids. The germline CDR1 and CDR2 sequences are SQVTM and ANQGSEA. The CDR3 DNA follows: TGCAGCGTTGAAGGGCTAGCGGGTCTCTCCTACAATGAGCAGTTCTTC. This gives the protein CSVEGLAGLSYNEQFF.

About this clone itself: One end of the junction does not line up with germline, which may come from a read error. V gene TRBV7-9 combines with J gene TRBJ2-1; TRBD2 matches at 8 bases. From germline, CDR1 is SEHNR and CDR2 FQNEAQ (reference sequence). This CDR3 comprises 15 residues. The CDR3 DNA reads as TGTTCCAGCAGCTTTGAACTAGCGGAAAACAATGAGCAGTTCTTC. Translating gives CSSSFELAENNEQFF.

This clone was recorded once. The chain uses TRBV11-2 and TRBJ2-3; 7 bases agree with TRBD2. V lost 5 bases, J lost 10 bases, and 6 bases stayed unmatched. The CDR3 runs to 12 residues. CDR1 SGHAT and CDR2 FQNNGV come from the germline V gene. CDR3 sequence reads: CASSAAGDAQYF. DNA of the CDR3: TGTGCCAGCAGCGCCGCGGGGGATGCGCAGTATTTT.

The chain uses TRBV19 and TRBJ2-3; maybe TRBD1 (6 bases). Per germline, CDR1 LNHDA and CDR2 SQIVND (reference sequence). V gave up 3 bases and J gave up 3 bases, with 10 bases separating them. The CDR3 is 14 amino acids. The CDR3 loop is CASSMVGGTDTQYF. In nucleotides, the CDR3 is TGTGCCAGTAGTATGGTAGGGGGAACAGATACGCAGTATTTT.

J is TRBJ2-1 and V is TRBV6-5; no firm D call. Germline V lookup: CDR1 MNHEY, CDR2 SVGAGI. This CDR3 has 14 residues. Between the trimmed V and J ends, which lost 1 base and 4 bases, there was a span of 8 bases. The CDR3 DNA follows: TGTGCCAGCAGTTACTACGACGGGTACAATGAGCAGTTCTTC. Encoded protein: CASSYYDGYNEQFF.

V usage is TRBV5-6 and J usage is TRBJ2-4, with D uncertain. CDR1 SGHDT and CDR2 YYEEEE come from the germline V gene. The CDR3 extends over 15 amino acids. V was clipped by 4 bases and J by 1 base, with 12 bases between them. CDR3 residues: CASSMARFAKNIQYF. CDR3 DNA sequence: TGTGCCAGCAGCATGGCACGGTTTGCCAAAAACATTCAGTACTTC.

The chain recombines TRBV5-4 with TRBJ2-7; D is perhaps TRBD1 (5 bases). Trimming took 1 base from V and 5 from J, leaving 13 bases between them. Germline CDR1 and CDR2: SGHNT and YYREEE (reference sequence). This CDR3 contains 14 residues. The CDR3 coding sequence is TGTGCCAGCAGCTTGCTGTCCAGGGCCCACGAGCAGTACTTC. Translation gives CASSLLSRAHEQYF. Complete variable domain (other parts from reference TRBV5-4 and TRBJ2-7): ETGVTQSPTHLIKTRGQQVTLRCSSQSGHNTVSWYQQALGQGPQFIFQYYREEENGRGNFPPRFSGLQFPNYSSELNVNALELDDSALYLCASSLLSRAHEQYFGPGTRLTVT.

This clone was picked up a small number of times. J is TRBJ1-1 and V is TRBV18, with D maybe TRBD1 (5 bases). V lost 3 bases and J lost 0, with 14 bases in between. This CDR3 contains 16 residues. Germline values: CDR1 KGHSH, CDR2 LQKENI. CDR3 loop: CASSPLDTPVNTEAFF. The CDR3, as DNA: TGTGCCAGCTCACCCCTGGACACCCCGGTGAACACTGAAGCTTTCTTT.

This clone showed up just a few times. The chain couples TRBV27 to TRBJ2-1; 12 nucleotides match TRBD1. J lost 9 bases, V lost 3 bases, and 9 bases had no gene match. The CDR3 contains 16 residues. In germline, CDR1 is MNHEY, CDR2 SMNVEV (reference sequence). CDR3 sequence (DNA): TGTGCCAGCAGTTTGCTGGGACAGGGGGCTCAAGGTGAGCAGTTCTTC. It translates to CASSLLGQGAQGEQFF.

CDR3 loop: CSVESPQGATAFF. CDR3 bases: TGCAGCGTTGAATCACCCCAGGGGGCGACGGCTTTCTTT. The V and J genes are TRBV29-1 and TRBJ1-1, with 8 bases that match TRBD1. This CDR3 has 13 amino acids. CDR1 is SQVTM, CDR2 ANQGSEA, per germline. Trimming removed 2 bases from V and 11 bases from J; junction bases left unmatched: 10.

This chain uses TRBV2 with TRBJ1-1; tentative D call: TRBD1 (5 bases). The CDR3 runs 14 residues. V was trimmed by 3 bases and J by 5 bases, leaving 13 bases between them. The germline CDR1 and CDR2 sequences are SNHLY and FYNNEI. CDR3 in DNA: TGTGCCAGCAGTGATCCGGAGGGGTCGACTGAAGCTTTCTTT. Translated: CASSDPEGSTEAFF.